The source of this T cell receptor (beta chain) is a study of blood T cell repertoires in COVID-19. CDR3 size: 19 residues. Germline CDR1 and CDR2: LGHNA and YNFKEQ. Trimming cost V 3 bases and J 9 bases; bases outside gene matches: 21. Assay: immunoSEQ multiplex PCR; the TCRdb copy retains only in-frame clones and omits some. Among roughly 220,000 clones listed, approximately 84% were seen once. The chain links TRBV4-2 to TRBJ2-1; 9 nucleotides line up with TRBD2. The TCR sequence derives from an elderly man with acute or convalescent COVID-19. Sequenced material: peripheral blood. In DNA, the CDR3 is TGTGCCAGCAGCCAGGGTCGGGGCGCGGGAGGGCCGATAACAATTGAGCAGTTCTTC. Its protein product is CASSQGRGAGGPITIEQFF.